The entry that follows covers one T cell receptor beta chain sequence. What it recognizes is unknown. Trimming removed 4 bases from V and 5 bases from J, with 15 bases in between. The CDR3 is 14 residues long. Germline CDR1 is MGHRA and CDR2 is YSYEKL. The data are from a study of T cell responses to AZD1222 COVID-19 vaccine. The repertoire was sequenced with immunoSEQ multiplex PCR; TCRdb's copy has only in-frame clones and lacks some. The sample lists 90,000 to 130,000 clones; less than 95% were seen once. Notes on the study in general: The breadth and depth of Spike-specific TCRs increased once two AZD1222 doses had been given.

This clonotype originated in an adult in good health. The chain is built from TRBV4-1 and TRBJ2-7; D is possibly TRBD2 (6 bases). This specimen was peripheral blood, taken on day 0 of AZD1222 vaccination. The CDR3 spells CASSPPRGSNEQYF. Here the CDR3 DNA reads TGCGCCAGCAGCCCCCCTCGGGGGAGCAACGAGCAGTACTTC.